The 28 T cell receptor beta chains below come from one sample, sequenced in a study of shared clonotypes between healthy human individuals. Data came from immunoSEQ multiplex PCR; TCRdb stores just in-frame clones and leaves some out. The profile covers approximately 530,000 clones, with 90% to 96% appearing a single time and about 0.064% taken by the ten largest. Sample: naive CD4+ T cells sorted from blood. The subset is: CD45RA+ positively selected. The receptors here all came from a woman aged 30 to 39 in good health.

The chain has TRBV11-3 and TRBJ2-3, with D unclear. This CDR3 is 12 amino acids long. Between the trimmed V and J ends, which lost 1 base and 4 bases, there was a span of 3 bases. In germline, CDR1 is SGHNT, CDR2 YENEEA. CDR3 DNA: TGTGCCAGCAGCTTAGTAGCAGATACGCAGTATTTT. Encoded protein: CASSLVADTQYF.

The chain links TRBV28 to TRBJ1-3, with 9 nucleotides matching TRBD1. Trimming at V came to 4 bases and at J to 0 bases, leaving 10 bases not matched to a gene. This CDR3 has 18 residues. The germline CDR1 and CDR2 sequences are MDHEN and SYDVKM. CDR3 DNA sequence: TGTGCCAGCAGTTCTAACCTGGGACAGGGAAGCTCTGGAAACACCATATATTTT. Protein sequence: CASSSNLGQGSSGNTIYF. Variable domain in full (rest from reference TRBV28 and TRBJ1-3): DVKVTQSSRYLVKRTGEKVFLECVQDMDHENMFWYRQDPGLGLRLIYFSYDVKMKEKGDIPEGYSVSREKKERFSLILESASTNQTSMYLCASSSNLGQGSSGNTIYFGEGSWLTVV.

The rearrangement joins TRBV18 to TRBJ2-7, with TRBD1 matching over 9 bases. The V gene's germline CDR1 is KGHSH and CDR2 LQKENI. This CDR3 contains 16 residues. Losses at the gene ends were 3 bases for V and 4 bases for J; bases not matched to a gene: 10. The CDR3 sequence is CASSPQLGQGIYEQYF. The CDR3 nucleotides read TGTGCCAGCTCACCCCAGCTGGGACAGGGAATTTACGAGCAGTACTTC.

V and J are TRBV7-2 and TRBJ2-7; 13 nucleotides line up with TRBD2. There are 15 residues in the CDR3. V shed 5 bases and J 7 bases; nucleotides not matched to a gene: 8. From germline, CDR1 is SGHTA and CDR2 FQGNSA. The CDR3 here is CASSLEGLAGFEQYF. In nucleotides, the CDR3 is TGTGCCAGCAGCCTCGAGGGACTAGCGGGATTTGAGCAGTACTTC.

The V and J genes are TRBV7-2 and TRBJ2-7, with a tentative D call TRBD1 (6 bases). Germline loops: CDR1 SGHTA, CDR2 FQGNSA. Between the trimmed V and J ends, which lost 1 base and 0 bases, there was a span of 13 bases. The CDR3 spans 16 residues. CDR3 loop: CASSLGRQASSYEQYF. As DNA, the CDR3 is TGTGCCAGCAGCTTAGGTAGACAGGCAAGCTCCTACGAGCAGTACTTC.

CDR3 coding DNA: TGTGCCAGCAGCTTAGGTCCGACTAGCGGGATTACCTACGAGCAGTACTTC. This gives the protein CASSLGPTSGITYEQYF. The rearrangement links TRBV7-8 to TRBJ2-7, with 11 bases fitting TRBD2. V lost 1 base and J lost 2; bases outside the gene matches: 7. The CDR3 runs to 17 residues. Germline CDR1 and CDR2: SGHVS and FQNEAQ.

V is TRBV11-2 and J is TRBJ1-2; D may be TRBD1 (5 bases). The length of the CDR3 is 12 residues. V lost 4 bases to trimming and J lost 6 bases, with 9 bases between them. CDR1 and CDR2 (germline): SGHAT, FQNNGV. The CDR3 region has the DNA TGTGCCAGCAGCTCTGACAGCCATGGCTACACCTTC. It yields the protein CASSSDSHGYTF.

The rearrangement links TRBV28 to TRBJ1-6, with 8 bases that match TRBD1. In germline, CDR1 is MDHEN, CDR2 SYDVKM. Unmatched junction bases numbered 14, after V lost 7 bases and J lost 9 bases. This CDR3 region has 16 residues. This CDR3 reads CASITTWARGRSPLHF. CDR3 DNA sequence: TGTGCCAGCATTACAACATGGGCCAGGGGGCGTTCACCCCTCCACTTT.

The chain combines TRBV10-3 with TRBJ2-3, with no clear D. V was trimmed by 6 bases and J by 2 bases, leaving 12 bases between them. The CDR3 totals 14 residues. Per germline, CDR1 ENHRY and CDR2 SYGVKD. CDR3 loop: CAIRSTQHTDTQYF. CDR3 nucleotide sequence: TGTGCCATCAGATCTACTCAGCACACAGATACGCAGTATTTT.

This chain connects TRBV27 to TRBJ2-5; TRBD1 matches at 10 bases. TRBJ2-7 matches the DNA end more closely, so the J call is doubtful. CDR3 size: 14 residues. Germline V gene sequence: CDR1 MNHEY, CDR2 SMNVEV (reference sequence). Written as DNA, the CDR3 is TGTGCCAGCCGCCGGGGACAGGGGCTATTCGAGCAGTACTTC. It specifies CASRRGQGLFEQYF.

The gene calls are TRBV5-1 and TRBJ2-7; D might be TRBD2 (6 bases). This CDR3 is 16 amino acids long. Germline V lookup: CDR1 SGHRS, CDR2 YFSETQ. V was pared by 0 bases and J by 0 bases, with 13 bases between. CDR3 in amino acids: CASSLGTGEVSYEQYF. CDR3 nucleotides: TGCGCCAGCAGCTTGGGGACGGGAGAAGTCTCCTACGAGCAGTACTTC.

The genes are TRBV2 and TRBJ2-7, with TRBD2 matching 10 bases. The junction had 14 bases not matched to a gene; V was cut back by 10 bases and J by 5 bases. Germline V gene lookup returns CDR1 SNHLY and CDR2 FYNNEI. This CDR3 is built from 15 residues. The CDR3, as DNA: TGTGCCACCAGAGACGGCCTAGCGGGAGTAGACGAGCAGTACTTC. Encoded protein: CATRDGLAGVDEQYF.

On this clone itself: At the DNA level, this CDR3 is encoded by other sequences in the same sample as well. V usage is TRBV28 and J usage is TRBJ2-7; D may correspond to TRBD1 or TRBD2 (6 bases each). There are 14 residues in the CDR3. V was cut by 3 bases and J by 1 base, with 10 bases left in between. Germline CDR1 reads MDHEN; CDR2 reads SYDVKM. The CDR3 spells CASSLWGASYEQYF. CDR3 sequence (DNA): TGTGCCAGCAGTTTGTGGGGGGCATCCTACGAGCAGTACTTC.

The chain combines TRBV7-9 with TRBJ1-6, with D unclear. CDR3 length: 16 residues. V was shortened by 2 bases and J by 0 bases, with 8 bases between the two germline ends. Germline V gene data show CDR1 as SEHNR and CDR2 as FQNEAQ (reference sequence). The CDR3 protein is CASSLIRSSYNSPLHF. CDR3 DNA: TGTGCCAGCAGCTTAATCAGAAGCTCCTATAATTCACCCCTCCACTTT.

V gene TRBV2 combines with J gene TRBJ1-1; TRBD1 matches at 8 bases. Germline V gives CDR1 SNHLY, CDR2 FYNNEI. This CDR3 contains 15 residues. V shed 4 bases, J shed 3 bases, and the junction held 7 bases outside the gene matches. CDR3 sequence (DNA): TGTGCCAGCAGTGGGGGGACAGGCGGAGACACTGAAGCTTTCTTT. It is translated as CASSGGTGGDTEAFF. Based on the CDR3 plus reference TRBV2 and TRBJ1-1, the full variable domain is EPEVTQTPSHQVTQMGQEVILRCVPISNHLYFYWYRQILGQKVEFLVSFYNNEISEKSEIFDDQFSVERPDGSNFTLKIRSTKLEDSAMYFCASSGGTGGDTEAFFGQGTRLTVV.

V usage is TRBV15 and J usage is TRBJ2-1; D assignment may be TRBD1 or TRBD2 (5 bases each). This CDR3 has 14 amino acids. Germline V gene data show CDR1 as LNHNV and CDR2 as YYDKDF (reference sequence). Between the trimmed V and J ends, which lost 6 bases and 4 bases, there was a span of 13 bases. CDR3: CATRGAGTYNEQFF. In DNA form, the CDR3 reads TGTGCCACCAGAGGGGCAGGGACGTACAATGAGCAGTTCTTC.

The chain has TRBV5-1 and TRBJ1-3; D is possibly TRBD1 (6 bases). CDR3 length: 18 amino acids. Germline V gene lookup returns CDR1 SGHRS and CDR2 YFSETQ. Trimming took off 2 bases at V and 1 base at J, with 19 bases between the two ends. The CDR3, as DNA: TGCGCCAGCAGCTTACTCGGGTGGCGGGGGGCATCTGGAAACACCATATATTTT. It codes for CASSLLGWRGASGNTIYF.

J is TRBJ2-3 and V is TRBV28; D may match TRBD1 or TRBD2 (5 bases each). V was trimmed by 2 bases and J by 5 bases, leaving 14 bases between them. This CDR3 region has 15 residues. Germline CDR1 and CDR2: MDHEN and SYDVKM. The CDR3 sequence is CASSLPNRGVDTQYF. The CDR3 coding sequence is TGTGCCAGCAGTTTACCTAACCGGGGCGTAGATACGCAGTATTTT.

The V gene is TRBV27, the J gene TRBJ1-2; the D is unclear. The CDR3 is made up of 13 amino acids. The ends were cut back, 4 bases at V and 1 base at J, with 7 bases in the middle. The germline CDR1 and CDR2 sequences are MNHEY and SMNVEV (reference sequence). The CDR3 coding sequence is TGTGCCAGCAGTTCTTACAGTAACTATGGCTACACCTTC. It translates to CASSSYSNYGYTF.

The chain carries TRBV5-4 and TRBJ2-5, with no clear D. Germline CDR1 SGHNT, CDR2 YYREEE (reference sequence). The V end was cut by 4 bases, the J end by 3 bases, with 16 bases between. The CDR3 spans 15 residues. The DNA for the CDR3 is TGTGCCAGCAGCCCGAAGGGTGGGGTCAAAGAGACCCAGTACTTC. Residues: CASSPKGGVKETQYF.

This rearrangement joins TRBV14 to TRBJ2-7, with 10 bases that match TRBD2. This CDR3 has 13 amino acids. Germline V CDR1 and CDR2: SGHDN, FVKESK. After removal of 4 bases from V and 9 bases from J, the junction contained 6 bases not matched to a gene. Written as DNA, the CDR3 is TGTGCCAGCAGCCGAAGCGGGAGGGTGGGGCAGTACTTC. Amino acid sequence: CASSRSGRVGQYF.

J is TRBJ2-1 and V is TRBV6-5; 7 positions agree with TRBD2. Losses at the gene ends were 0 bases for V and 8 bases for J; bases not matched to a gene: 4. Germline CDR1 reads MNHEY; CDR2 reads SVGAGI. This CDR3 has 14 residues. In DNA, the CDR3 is TGTGCCAGCAGTTACTCAGGACTAGGCCATGAGCAGTTCTTC. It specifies CASSYSGLGHEQFF.

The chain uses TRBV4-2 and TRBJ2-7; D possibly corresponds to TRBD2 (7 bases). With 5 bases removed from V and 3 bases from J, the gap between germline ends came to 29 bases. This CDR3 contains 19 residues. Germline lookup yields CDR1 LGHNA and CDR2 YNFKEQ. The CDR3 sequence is CASSWGASSGVAGNYEQYF. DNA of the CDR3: TGTGCCAGCAGCTGGGGGGCCTCATCAGGGGTAGCGGGTAACTACGAGCAGTACTTC.

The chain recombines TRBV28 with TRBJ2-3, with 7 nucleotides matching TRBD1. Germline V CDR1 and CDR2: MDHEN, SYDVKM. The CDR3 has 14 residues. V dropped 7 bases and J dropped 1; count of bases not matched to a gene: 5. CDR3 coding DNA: TGTGCCAGCACCGCCGGGACAGGCACAGATACGCAGTATTTT. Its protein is CASTAGTGTDTQYF.

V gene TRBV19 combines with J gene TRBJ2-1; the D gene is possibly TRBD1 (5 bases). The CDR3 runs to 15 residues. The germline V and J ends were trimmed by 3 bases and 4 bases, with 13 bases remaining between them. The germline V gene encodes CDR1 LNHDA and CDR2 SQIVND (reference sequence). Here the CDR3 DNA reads TGTGCCAGTAGTATCACAGGCCAGTCTTACAATGAGCAGTTCTTC. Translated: CASSITGQSYNEQFF.

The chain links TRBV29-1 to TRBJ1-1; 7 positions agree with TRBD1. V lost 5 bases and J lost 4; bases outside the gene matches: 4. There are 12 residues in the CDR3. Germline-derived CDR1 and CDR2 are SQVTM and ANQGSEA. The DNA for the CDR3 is TGCAGCGTTAACAGGGGCCGCACTGAAGCTTTCTTT. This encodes CSVNRGRTEAFF.

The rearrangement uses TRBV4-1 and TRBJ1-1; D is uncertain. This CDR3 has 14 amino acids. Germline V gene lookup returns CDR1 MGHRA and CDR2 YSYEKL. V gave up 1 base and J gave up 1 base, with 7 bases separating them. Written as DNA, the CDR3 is TGCGCCAGCAGCCAAGTGGGCAGGAACACTGAAGCTTTCTTT. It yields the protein CASSQVGRNTEAFF.

CDR3 DNA: TGTGCCACCAGCAGAGATCTCGGGGCACGGGGCACTGAAGCTTTCTTT. This gives the protein CATSRDLGARGTEAFF. The chain carries TRBV15 and TRBJ1-1; TRBD1 is a possible D gene (5 bases). The CDR3 length is 16 residues. From germline, CDR1 is LNHNV and CDR2 YYDKDF (reference sequence). V shed 0 bases and J shed 4 bases, with 15 bases lying between them.